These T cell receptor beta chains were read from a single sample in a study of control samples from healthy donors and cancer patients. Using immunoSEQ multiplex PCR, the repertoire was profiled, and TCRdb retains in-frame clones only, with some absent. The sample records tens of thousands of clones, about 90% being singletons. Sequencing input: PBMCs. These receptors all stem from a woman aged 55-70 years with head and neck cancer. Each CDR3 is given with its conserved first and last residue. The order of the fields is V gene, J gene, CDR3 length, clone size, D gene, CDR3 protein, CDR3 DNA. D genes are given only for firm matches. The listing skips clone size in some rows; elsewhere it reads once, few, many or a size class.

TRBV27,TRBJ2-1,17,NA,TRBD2,CASSLARGLAGAHEQFF,TGTGCCAGCAGTTTGGCACGGGGACTAGCGGGAGCCCATGAGCAGTTCTTC
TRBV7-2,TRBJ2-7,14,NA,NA,CASGSPSGSYEQYF,TGTGCCAGCGGATCCCCGTCGGGCTCCTACGAGCAGTACTTC
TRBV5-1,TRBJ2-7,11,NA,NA,CASSSDYEQYF,TGCGCCAGCAGCTCGGACTACGAGCAGTACTTC
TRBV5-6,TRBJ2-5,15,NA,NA,CASSLEGVGQETQYF,TGTGCCAGCAGCTTGGAGGGGGTGGGGCAAGAGACCCAGTACTTC
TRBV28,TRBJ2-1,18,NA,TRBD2,CASSMGLAGGGDYNEQFF,TGTGCCAGCAGTATGGGACTAGCGGGAGGGGGGGACTACAATGAGCAGTTCTTC
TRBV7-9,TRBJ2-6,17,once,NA,CASRTETSSSGANVLTF,TGTGCCAGCAGAACAGAAACCTCGAGCTCTGGGGCCAACGTCCTGACTTTC
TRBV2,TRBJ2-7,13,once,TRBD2,CAWVAGNFYEQYF,TGTGCCTGGGTAGCGGGGAACTTCTACGAGCAGTACTTC
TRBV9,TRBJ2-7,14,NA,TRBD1,CASSVGAGGYEQYF,TGTGCCAGCAGCGTAGGGGCAGGGGGCTACGAGCAGTACTTC
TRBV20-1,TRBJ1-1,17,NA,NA,CSASRPRQTSRNTEAFF,TGCAGTGCTAGTAGACCTAGACAGACCTCGCGGAACACTGAAGCTTTCTTT
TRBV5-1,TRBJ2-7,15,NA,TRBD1,CASSFRQGSVYEQYF,TGCGCCAGCAGCTTCCGACAGGGATCTGTCTACGAGCAGTACTTC
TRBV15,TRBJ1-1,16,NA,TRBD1,CATSSQTWDRHTEAFF,TGTGCCACCAGCAGCCAGACCTGGGACAGACACACTGAAGCTTTCTTT
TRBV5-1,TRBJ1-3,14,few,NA,CASSFTGTGNTIYF,TGCGCCAGCAGCTTCACGGGAACTGGAAACACCATATATTTT
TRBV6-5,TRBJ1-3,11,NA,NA,CASRTGNTIYF,TGTGCCAGCAGAACTGGAAACACCATATATTTT
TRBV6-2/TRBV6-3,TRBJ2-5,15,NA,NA,CASSFIGESGETQYF,TGTGCCAGCAGTTTCATCGGTGAGAGTGGGGAGACCCAGTACTTC
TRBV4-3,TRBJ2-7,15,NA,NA,CASSQAPESSYEQYF,TGCGCCAGCAGCCAAGCGCCAGAAAGCTCCTACGAGCAGTACTTC
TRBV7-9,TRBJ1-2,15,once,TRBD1,CASSLVLGQGYGYTF,TGTGCCAGCAGCTTAGTTCTGGGACAGGGCTATGGCTACACCTTC
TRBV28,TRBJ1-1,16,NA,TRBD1,CASSLLGQGIDTEAFF,TGTGCCAGCAGTTTATTAGGACAGGGGATAGACACTGAAGCTTTCTTT
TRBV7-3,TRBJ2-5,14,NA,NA,CASSQDPNQETQYF,TGTGCCAGCAGCCAAGACCCAAACCAAGAGACCCAGTACTTC
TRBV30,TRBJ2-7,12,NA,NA,CAWIPGTYEQYF,TGTGCCTGGATACCGGGGACCTACGAGCAGTACTTC
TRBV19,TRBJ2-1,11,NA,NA,CASSIVGEQFF,TGTGCCAGTAGTATAGTCGGTGAGCAGTTCTTC
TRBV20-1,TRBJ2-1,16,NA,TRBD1,CSASSRNRGPGGEQFF,TGCAGTGCTAGTTCCCGGAACAGGGGCCCTGGAGGTGAGCAGTTCTTC
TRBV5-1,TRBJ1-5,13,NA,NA,CASSPQGNQPQHF,TGCGCCAGCAGCCCACAGGGCAATCAGCCCCAGCATTTT
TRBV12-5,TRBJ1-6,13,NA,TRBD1,CASGLASTGTLHF,TGTGCTAGTGGTTTGGCATCGACAGGGACCCTCCACTTT
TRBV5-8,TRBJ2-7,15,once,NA,CASSGGAGLGYEQYF,TGTGCCAGCAGCGGGGGGGCAGGGCTTGGTTACGAGCAGTACTTC
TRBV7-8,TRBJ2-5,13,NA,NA,CASSRDIQETQYF,TGTGCCAGCAGCCGGGACATACAAGAGACCCAGTACTTC
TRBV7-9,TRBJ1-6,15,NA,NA,CASSSDSFINSPLHF,TGTGCCAGCAGCTCTGACAGCTTTATCAATTCACCCCTCCACTTT
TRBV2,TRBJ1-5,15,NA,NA,CASSVMGDSNQPQHF,TGTGCCAGCAGTGTAATGGGGGATAGCAATCAGCCCCAGCATTTT
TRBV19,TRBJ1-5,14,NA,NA,CASSIVTSNQPQHF,TGTGCCAGTAGTATAGTGACAAGCAATCAGCCCCAGCATTTT
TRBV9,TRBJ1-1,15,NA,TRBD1,CASSPRGQSNTEAFF,TGTGCCAGCAGCCCGCGGGGACAGTCAAACACTGAAGCTTTCTTT
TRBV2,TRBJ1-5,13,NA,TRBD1,CASGTGLGQPQHF,TGTGCCAGTGGGACAGGTCTGGGGCAGCCCCAGCATTTT